This T cell receptor (beta chain) was identified during a study of Tregs in tolerant kidney transplant recipients. General study findings and limits: Findings come from small patient numbers and require larger validation.

This clone was detected only a few times. The antigen is not known. Trimming stripped 2 bases from V and 4 bases from J, with 9 bases between. Germline V lookup: CDR1 GTSNPN, CDR2 SVGIG (reference sequence). This CDR3 spans 13 amino acids. Assay: immunoSEQ multiplex PCR; the TCRdb copy retains only in-frame clones and omits some. In the table there are tens of thousands of clones, 84% of which are singletons. The source is a human donor in good health. The chain has TRBV30 and TRBJ2-1; TRBD2 might be the D (6 bases). The specimen was CD4+ T cells from blood. In DNA form, the CDR3 reads TGTGCCTGGAGTCGGGACTCTTACAATGAGCAGTTCTTC. Protein: CAWSRDSYNEQFF.